The source of this T cell receptor beta chain is a study of shared clonotypes between healthy human individuals (dated by TCRdb to 2018 to 2020). About the full investigation: A few men and a couple of women, aged 18 to 49 years, made up the cohort. For each donor, CD4 naive and CD4 memory were each run on three plates, CD8 naive on two plates, and CD8 memory on one plate. To estimate repertoire size and how much clonotype sharing occurs between individuals, the study deeply sequenced the blood TCR repertoires of several healthy adults. To increase sequencing depth and limit assay-specific biases, TCR repertoire library preparation and sequencing were carried out by different laboratories using diverse techniques. Each donor's leukapheresis produced roughly between about 0.85 and 10 billion PBMCs. The investigation overall reported the following: Sampling was restricted to blood, and TCR repertoires in tissue are likely to differ from TCR repertoires in blood. Because the study included a small number of donors, the genetic and exposure-history diversity represented was limited. Compared with non-shared clonotypes, clonotypes shared by all four sorted-subset donors had higher generation probabilities. Estimated clonotype richness was generally larger for naive than for memory subsets. Even with the large sequencing depth, rarefaction of the sorted-subset datasets indicated that sequencing was incomplete. Pairwise subsampling indicated that sequencing depth was expected to affect the degree of clonotype sharing among donors. Sharing across a few donors was observed for approximately 5% of naive CD4, 3% to 4% of naive CD8, 2.3% of memory CD4, and around 0.4% of memory CD8 clonotypes.

CD8 naive samples were CD45RO-negative cells positively selected for CCR7, giving a CD45RA+CCR7+ population that excluded TemRA cells. Donors were healthy HIV-negative adults with no recently reported acute infections or vaccinations. All donors were Caucasian adults living in Nashville, Tennessee, USA. Blood was obtained by leukapheresis, after which PBMCs were separated by Ficoll-Histopaque density gradient centrifugation and cryopreserved in liquid nitrogen vapor phase. Purity and quantity of every magnetically sorted T cell population were checked by analytical flow cytometry. From each sorted fraction, genomic DNA was isolated and quantified by UV absorbance on a Nanodrop 2000c. The germline V gene encodes CDR1 SGHAT and CDR2 FQDESV (reference sequence). Relative to germline, V is 6 bases shorter and J is 2 bases shorter, with 17 bases between their ends. Including cysteine and phenylalanine, the CDR3 has 15 amino acids. CDR3 DNA only is kept here, 45 bases in frame from base 1.

A note on this clone: The antigen it recognizes is unknown. Per-base qualities were not stored, and no clone one base away is much larger.

Using the deep immunoSEQ assay, multiplex PCR amplified TCR CDR3 regions from genomic DNA. Extracted genomic DNA from each cell subset was spread evenly across all wells of several immunoSEQ 96-well plates, with each plate serving as a replicate. For sorted subsets, each replicate PCR was loaded with approximately 190 ng genomic DNA, equivalent to 30,000 or so T cell genomes. Purified libraries were measured with a Qubit 3.0 fluorometer, size-checked on a Bioanalyzer 2100, and measured again with the KAPA Library Quantification kit. Every immunoSEQ 96-well plate was sequenced on a separate single-read 150-cycle Illumina NextSeq 550 flow cell. The authors processed their data as follows. Because the immunoSEQ output included only junctional sequences and no quality scores, the filtering could not be the same as the filtering used for full-length reads. Sequences were annotated with PyIR, a Python wrapper for IgBLAST v1.9, using IMGT germline references to assign V/J genes and CDR3. Reads were removed for weak V/J assignments (E-value above 1e-6), missing CDR3, stop codons, out-of-frame junctions, or ambiguous translated residues. A V3J clonotype was defined by an identical inferred V gene, J gene, and CDR3 amino acid sequence. Percentage overlap between repertoires was calculated by dividing the number of shared unique clonotypes by the size of the smaller repertoire. RTK rarefaction, the Chao1 estimator, and Recon v2.1 estimates of unobserved clonotypes were used to assess repertoire richness. For all TCRbeta clonotypes obtained by the gDNA method from a few donors, generation probabilities were computed with OLGA. What TCRdb holds here is the immuneACCESS table cut down to in-frame rearrangements. Part of the clones is not present; checked against another copy, under half of the missing clones reflect an unresolved V gene, and the others are unexplained. V and J calls and clone size come straight from that table; D and trimming were deduced from the DNA. Counted in this sample were around 1.9 million clones; about 92% of them appeared once. Together, the top ten hold approximately 1.7% of the sample.

The receptor comes from a man aged 18 to 30 in good health. Some clones in this sample may be carry-over from other donors' samples. Sequencing input: naive CD8+ T cells from PBMCs. Reading the label with the study, this specimen's cell subset or site is: CD45RA+CCR7+. The chain was built from TRBV11-1 and TRBJ2-7, with the D gene not confidently named. The CDR3 here reads CASSPGRAPTYEQYF. DNA sequence: TGTGCCAGCAGTCCCGGCCGGGCCCCGACCTACGAGCAGTACTTC.